The following is a T cell receptor beta chain sequence with its context. This record comes from a study of blood T cell repertoires in COVID-19. Study background: Acute and convalescent COVID-19 specimens originated in the United States, Italy and Spain. PBMCs, B-cell-depleted T cells, or T cells provided the cDNA or gDNA that made up the material.

V gave up 2 bases and J gave up 6 bases, with 14 bases separating them. In germline, CDR1 is SQVTM, CDR2 ANQGSEA. The CDR3 totals 13 residues. Per the original data handling: Amplified reference gene primers provided the basis for estimating nucleated cell counts. Data came from immunoSEQ multiplex PCR; TCRdb stores just in-frame clones and leaves some out. D and trimming were read from the DNA, whereas the V and J calls and clone size are those reported in that table. The data contain about 220,000 clones, around nine tenths of them singletons. The chain couples TRBV29-1 to TRBJ2-7, with D maybe TRBD1 (6 bases). The sequence derives from a man in his forties or fifties with acute or convalescent COVID-19. The sample consisted of peripheral blood. For the CDR3, the DNA is TGCAGCGTTGAATACCCGCAGGGGAGCGAGCAGTACTTC. Its translation: CSVEYPQGSEQYF.